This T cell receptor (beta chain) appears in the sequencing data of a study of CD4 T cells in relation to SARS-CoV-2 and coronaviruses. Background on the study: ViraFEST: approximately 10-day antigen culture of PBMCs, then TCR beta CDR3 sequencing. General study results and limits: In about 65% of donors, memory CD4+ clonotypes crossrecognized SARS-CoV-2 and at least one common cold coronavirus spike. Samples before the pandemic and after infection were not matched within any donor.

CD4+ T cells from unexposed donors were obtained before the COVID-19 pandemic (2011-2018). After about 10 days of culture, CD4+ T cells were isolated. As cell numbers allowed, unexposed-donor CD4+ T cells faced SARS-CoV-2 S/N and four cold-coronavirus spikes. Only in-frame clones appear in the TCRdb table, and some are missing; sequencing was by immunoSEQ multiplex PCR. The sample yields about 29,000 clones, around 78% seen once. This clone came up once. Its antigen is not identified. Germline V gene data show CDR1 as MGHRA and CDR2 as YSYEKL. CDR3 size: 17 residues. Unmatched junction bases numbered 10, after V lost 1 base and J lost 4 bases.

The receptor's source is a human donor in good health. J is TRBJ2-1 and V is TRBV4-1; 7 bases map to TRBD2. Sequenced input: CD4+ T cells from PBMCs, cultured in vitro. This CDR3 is CASSQGRGLAEYNEQFF. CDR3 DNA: TGCGCCAGCAGCCAAGGGCGCGGTCTAGCGGAATACAATGAGCAGTTCTTC.